Listed below are T cell receptor beta chains from one sample, sequenced in a study of T cells in Graves' hyperthyroidism and ophthalmopathy. TCRdb re-called the multiplex PCR reads through MiXCR, storing one row per CDR3 protein. The repertoire holds about 200,000 distinct CDR3 sequences, roughly 18% seen once, with 35% to 50% in the top ten. The sample comprised blood. Every receptor here comes from a man aged 35 to 55 with Graves' hyperthyroidism. CDR3s include the opening cysteine and the closing phenylalanine or tryptophan. A D gene is named only where the DNA matches it firmly. Size is omitted from some rows. Given values are once, few, many or a class for expanded clones.

d_call j_call v_call clone_size cdr3_nt cdr3_aa
. TRBJ2-5 TRBV6-5 many TGTGCCAGCAGTTACACGACAAGTCAAGAGACCCAGTACTTC CASSYTTSQETQYF
TRBD1 TRBJ2-5 TRBV24-1 . TGTGCCACCAGTGACCCGGACAGGGGGCGAGAGACCCAGTACTTC CATSDPDRGRETQYF
. TRBJ2-4 TRBV7-2 once TGTGCCAGCAGTGAGGGGGGTTATGGCAACATTCAGTACTTC CASSEGGYGNIQYF
. TRBJ1-3 TRBV11-2 many TGTGCCAGCAGCTTAGATGTAACTGGAAACACCATATATTTT CASSLDVTGNTIYF
. TRBJ2-5 TRBV18 many TGTGCCAGCTCACCGGCGGCAGGGACTCAGCAGACCCAGTACTTC CASSPAAGTQQTQYF
. TRBJ2-5 TRBV28 many TGTGCCAGCAGCCTGTCGGGACTCAGATTTCAAGAGACCCAGTACTTC CASSLSGLRFQETQYF
. TRBJ1-4 TRBV28 many TGTGCCAGCAGTTGGCGGGGGGCTCAAAAACTGTTTTTT CASSWRGAQKLFF
TRBD1 TRBJ2-5 TRBV11-2 many TGTGCCAGCAGCTTAGCAGGGGGACAGACCCAGTACTTC CASSLAGGQTQYF
. TRBJ1-4 TRBV4-2 . TGTGCCAGCAGCCAAGATCCAGCCTTTAATGAAAAACTGTTTTTT CASSQDPAFNEKLFF
. TRBJ2-1 TRBV5-1 many TGCGCCAGCCATACAGGCGGCCCATACAATGAGCAGTTCTTC CASHTGGPYNEQFF
. TRBJ2-1 TRBV15 . TGTGCCACCAGCAGAGATGGAAAAGCCCGATGGTCGGGCAATGAGCAGTTCTTC CATSRDGKARWSGNEQFF
TRBD1 TRBJ1-2 TRBV4-1 few TGCGCCAGCAGCCAAGATGTGACAGGGAAGATACTGGGGGGCTACACCTTC CASSQDVTGKILGGYTF
. TRBJ2-1 TRBV7-9 . TGTGCCAGCAGTAAGATCCCTAGCGTCTACAATGAGCAGTTCTTC CASSKIPSVYNEQFF
TRBD2 TRBJ2-2 TRBV7-2 many TGTGCCAGCAGCTCGGGGGGGGGCGGGGAGCTGTTTTTT CASSSGGGGELFF
TRBD1 TRBJ2-1 TRBV10-3 . TGTGCCATCGGAGGACAGGGGTCCGATGAGCAGTTCTTC CAIGGQGSDEQFF
TRBD2 TRBJ2-1 TRBV20-1 . TGCAGTGCTTGGCCGGGACTAGGCTCCGGTGAGCAGTTCTTC CSAWPGLGSGEQFF
TRBD1 TRBJ1-1 TRBV20-1 many TGCAGTGCTGCACAGGGGCGTACTGAAGCTTTCTTT CSAAQGRTEAFF
. TRBJ2-1 TRBV28 many TGTGCCAGCAGCATCTTTAGTGGCCCCTTTGGGAATGAGCAGTTCTTC CASSIFSGPFGNEQFF
TRBD1 TRBJ1-2 TRBV6-5 many TGTGCCAGCAGTTACTCGGGGGAGGGACAGGACGACTATGGCTACACCTTC CASSYSGEGQDDYGYTF
. TRBJ1-5 TRBV2 many TGTGCCAGCAGTGTGGGTCAGCCCCAGCATTTT CASSVGQPQHF
TRBD2 TRBJ2-1 TRBV2 . TGTGCCAGCAGTGTAGTAGGTCTTGAGACTAGCGGGGGGGTAGGCTACAATGAGCAGTTCTTC CASSVVGLETSGGVGYNEQFF
. TRBJ1-5 TRBV3-1 many TGTGCCAGCAGCCAAGGCAGGGATCAGCCCCAGCATTTT CASSQGRDQPQHF
. TRBJ2-3 TRBV11-2 many TGTGCCAGCAGCTCCCACAACACAGATACGCAGTATTTT CASSSHNTDTQYF
. TRBJ1-2 TRBV5-6 . TGTGCCAGCAGCTTAGAGGGTAGGATCCAAGCTAACTATGGCTACACCTTC CASSLEGRIQANYGYTF
. TRBJ2-3 TRBV2 many TGTGCCAGCAAAAATAGCGGCGGAGGAGATACGCAGTATTTT CASKNSGGGDTQYF
. TRBJ1-4 TRBV20-1 many TGCAGTGCTAGAGCAAATGAAAAACTGTTTTTT CSARANEKLFF
. TRBJ2-5 TRBV7-3 many TGTGCCAGCAGCTTAGAACAACGAGAGACCCAGTACTTC CASSLEQRETQYF
. TRBJ2-7 TRBV7-9 many TGTGCCAGCAGCGCACGGGAGTTATACGAGCAGTACTTC CASSARELYEQYF
TRBD2 TRBJ2-7 TRBV5-1 many TGCGCCAGCCGCCGATCCGGGGGGACCTACGAGCAGTACTTC CASRRSGGTYEQYF
. TRBJ2-3 TRBV6-2/TRBV6-3 . TGTGCCAGCAGTTACTACCGAGCGGGCTCCACAGATACGCAGTATTTT CASSYYRAGSTDTQYF